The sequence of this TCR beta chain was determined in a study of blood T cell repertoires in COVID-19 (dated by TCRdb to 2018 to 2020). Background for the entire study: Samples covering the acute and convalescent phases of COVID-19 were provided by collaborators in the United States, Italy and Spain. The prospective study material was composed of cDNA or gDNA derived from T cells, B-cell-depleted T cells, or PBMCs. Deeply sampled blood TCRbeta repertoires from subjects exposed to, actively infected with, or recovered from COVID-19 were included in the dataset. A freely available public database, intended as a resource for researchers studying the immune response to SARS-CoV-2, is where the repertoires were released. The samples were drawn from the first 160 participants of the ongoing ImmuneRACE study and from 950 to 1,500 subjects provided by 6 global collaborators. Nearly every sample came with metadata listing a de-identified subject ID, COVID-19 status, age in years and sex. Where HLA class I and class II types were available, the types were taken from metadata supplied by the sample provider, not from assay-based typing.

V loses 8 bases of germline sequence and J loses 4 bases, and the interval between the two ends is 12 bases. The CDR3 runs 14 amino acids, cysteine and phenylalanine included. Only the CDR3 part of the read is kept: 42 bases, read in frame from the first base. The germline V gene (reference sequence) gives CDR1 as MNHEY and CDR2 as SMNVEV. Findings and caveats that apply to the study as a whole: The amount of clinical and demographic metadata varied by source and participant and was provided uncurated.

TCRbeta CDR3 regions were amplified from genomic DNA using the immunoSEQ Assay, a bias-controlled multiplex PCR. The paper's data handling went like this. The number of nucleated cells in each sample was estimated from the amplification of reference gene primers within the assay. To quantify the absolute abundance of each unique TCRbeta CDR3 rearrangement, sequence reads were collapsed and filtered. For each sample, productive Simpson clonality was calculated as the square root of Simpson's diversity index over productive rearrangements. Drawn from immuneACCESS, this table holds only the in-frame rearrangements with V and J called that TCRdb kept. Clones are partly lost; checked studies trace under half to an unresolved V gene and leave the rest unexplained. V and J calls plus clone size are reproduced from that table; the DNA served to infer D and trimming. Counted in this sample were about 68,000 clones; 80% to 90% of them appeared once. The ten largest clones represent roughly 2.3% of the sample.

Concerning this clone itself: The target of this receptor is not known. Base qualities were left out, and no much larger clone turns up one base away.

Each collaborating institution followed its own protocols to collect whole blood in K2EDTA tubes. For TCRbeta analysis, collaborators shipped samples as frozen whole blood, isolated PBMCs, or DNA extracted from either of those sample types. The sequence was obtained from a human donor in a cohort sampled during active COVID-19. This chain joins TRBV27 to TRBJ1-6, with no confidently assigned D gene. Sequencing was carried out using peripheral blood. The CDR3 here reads CASCSQMYNSPLHF. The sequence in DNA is TGTGCCAGCTGCTCACAGATGTATAATTCACCCCTCCACTTT.